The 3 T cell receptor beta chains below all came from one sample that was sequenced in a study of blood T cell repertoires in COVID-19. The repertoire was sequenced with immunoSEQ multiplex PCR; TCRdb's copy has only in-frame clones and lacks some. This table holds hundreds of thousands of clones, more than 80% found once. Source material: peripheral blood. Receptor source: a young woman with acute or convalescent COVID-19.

CDR3 protein: CASTRQGETEAFF. CDR3 DNA: TGTGCCAGCACAAGACAGGGAGAGACTGAAGCTTTCTTT. This chain connects TRBV12-3 or TRBV12-4 to TRBJ1-1; 7 nucleotides match TRBD1. The CDR3 totals 13 residues. V trimming: 7 bases; J trimming: 5 bases; junction bases outside the gene matches: 7.

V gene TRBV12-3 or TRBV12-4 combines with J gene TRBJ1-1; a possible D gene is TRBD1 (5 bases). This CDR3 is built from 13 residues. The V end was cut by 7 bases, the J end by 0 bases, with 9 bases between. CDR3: CASKGLMNTEAFF. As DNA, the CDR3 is TGTGCCAGCAAGGGACTGATGAACACTGAAGCTTTCTTT.

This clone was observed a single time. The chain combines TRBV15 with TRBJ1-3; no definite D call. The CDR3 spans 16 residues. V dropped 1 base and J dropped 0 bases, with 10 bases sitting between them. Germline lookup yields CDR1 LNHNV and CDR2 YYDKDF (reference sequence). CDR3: CATSRAPVSSGNTIYF. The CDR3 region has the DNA TGTGCCACCAGCAGAGCCCCAGTCAGCTCTGGAAACACCATATATTTT.